This T cell receptor beta chain was profiled in a study of OX40 agonist ivuxolimab in advanced cancers. Background for the entire study: The costimulatory receptor OX40 (CD134) was targeted by ivuxolimab, a fully human IgG2 agonistic monoclonal antibody. Intravenous ivuxolimab was administered to patients every 2 weeks at six dose levels: 0.01, 0.1, 0.3, 1.5, 3 and 10 mg/kg. Of the approximately 50 dose-escalation patients, hepatocellular carcinoma was present in roughly 19, melanoma in around 15, renal cell carcinoma in 9 and head and neck cancer in 9. The dose-escalation cohort was roughly 87% male with a mean age of roughly 60 years, ranging from 23 to 79. Prior anti-PD-1, anti-PD-L1 or anti-CTLA-4 therapy was permitted, and checkpoint inhibitors had been received by about 44% of dose-escalation patients. Three dose-escalation patients achieved partial responses, one with hepatocellular carcinoma and two with cutaneous melanoma. Peripheral TCRbeta sequencing was intended to test whether TCR sequence diversity was altered and clonal T-cell expansion was caused by ivuxolimab. The paper covers the monotherapy dose-escalation part of the phase I ivuxolimab trial, which included N of about 50 patients.

The trial excluded patients who had a history of autoimmune disease or who were on systemic immunosuppression. Peripheral blood for TCR sequencing was collected from all dose cohorts at baseline, on cycle 4 day 1, and on cycle 7 day 1. Samples came from an open-label, multicenter, first-in-human phase I dose-escalation trial of ivuxolimab. Adults with locally advanced or metastatic melanoma, renal cell carcinoma, hepatocellular carcinoma or head and neck squamous cell carcinoma were enrolled in the trial. CD4+ and CD8+ T cells were sorted separately from peripheral blood before TCR sequencing. Study-level results and caveats: Low levels of normalized T-cell clonal expansion were also shown by some nonresponding patients. In the 0.1-3.0 mg/kg groups, partial responders had among the lowest normalized peripheral clonal expansion, particularly in CD8+ T cells. After ivuxolimab, CD8+ T cells had more expanded clones than CD4+ T cells on average. The antigen specificity of the peripheral T cells that underwent clonal expansion was not determined. At doses from 0.1 to 3.0 mg/kg, clonal expansion was seen in both CD4+ and CD8+ blood T cells between baseline and week 6.

A word on this clone: Its cognate antigen has yet to be identified. Per-base quality was not reported, and no clone a single base away is much larger than it.

Genomic DNA was extracted from sorted cells for sequencing of the TCRbeta CDR3 region. The immunoSEQ Assay was used for sequencing of TCRbeta CDR3 regions. Not all clones reach the TCRdb copy of this immuneACCESS table, which keeps in-frame sequences only. Checked studies attribute under half of the gap to unresolved V genes and leave the rest unexplained. The sample includes tens of thousands of clones, with 92% observed a single time. In total, the top ten clones hold about 8.6% of the sample. Trimming takes 0 bases from V and 0 bases from J, and the germline ends sit 12 bases apart. The CDR3 sequence holds 15 residues, the cysteine and phenylalanine included. The only DNA kept is the CDR3, 45 bases in frame from the first base. The germline V gene supplies CDR1 SQVTM and CDR2 ANQGSEA.

Sample: CD4+ or CD8+ T cells sorted from blood, taken in a trial of the OX40 agonist ivuxolimab. The chain is assembled from TRBV29-1 and TRBJ2-7; the D assignment is uncertain and may be TRBD1 or TRBD2, with 5 bases supporting each. The receptor comes from an adult with an advanced solid tumor such as melanoma, head and neck, liver or kidney cancer. This receptor has the CDR3 CSVEDQKGRSYEQYF. The nucleotides are TGCAGCGTTGAAGATCAGAAGGGACGCTCCTACGAGCAGTACTTC.